This TCR beta chain was recorded in a study of blood T cell repertoires in COVID-19. CDR1 and CDR2 (germline): SNHLY, FYNNEI. V was clipped by 2 bases and J by 4 bases; unmatched bases: 5. CDR3 length: 15 residues. The repertoire was sequenced with immunoSEQ multiplex PCR; TCRdb's copy has only in-frame clones and lacks some. The profile shows over 30,000 clones, roughly 88% of them singletons. The source of this sequence is a man older than 75 with acute or convalescent COVID-19. The chain links TRBV2 to TRBJ1-2; 9 bases are a match to TRBD1. The sequencing sample was made of peripheral blood. The DNA for the CDR3 is TGTGCCAGCAGTGAACAGGGACAGGGCGGCTATGGCTACACCTTC. It specifies CASSEQGQGGYGYTF.